These T cell receptor beta chains were read from a single sample in a study of cytomegalovirus exposure and HLA in healthy donors. The assay was immunoSEQ multiplex PCR, and TCRdb's table has in-frame clones only and misses some. In the table there are over 200,000 clones, around 87% of which are singletons. The specimen sequenced was PBMCs. The source is a woman between 18 and 29 years old in good health and CMV-seropositive. Each CDR3 is given with its conserved first and last residue.

j_call v_call cdr3_aa
TRBJ1-2 TRBV28 CASGWTGGVSNYGYTF
TRBJ2-3 TRBV27 CASSLLVGGTDTQYF
TRBJ2-7 TRBV27 CASSSLSGPAGEQYF
TRBJ1-1 TRBV6-1 CASSKLQGLNTEAFF
TRBJ2-1 TRBV6-1 CASSEREGYNEQFF
TRBJ1-2 TRBV28 CASRGGFYTF
TRBJ2-1 TRBV6-5 CASSSTPGQGLDEQFF
TRBJ2-1 TRBV27 CASSLSATSYNEQFF
TRBJ1-1 TRBV6-5 CASSRNLGTATEAFF
TRBJ1-5 TRBV2 CASSESGGQQPQHF
TRBJ1-1 TRBV6-1 CASSGQGRNTEAFF
TRBJ2-7 TRBV2 CASSDDFSYEQYF
TRBJ2-7 TRBV21-1 CASSKARQDRCYEQYF
TRBJ2-5 TRBV5-4 CASGEREQGETQYF
TRBJ1-2 TRBV6-5 CASSRQGEANYGYTF
TRBJ1-4 TRBV19 CASSPGVRTNEKLFF
TRBJ1-4 TRBV5-4 CASSSEGDEKLFF
TRBJ1-2 TRBV5-6 CASSPRLYGYTF
TRBJ1-1 TRBV11-1 CASSFTSLNTEAFF
TRBJ1-2 TRBV4-1 CASSQEMRAQGGGYTF
TRBJ2-1 TRBV5-6 CASSLDPSEQFF
TRBJ1-1 TRBV5-1 CASSFRQGWNTEAFF
TRBJ2-3 TRBV9 CASSVVQGSKDTQYF
TRBJ2-6 TRBV18 CASSPELSSGANVLTF
TRBJ2-3 TRBV7-3 CASSSGTSRGDTQYF
TRBJ2-7 TRBV5-1 CASRHRETGIDEQYF
TRBJ1-2 TRBV28 CASSRGQGKRSYTF
TRBJ1-4 TRBV7-2 CASSVFPIVSGFVKLFF
TRBJ2-1 TRBV11-2 CASRQEAGGPLDEQFF
TRBJ1-1 TRBV5-7 CASSLIRNTEAFF
TRBJ2-7 TRBV4-1 CASSQDRSVSYEQYF
TRBJ1-5 TRBV28 CASSSTANNQPQHF
TRBJ1-2 TRBV28 CASSLTGQSNYGYTF
TRBJ2-5 TRBV6-5 CASSRDYQETQYF
TRBJ2-7 TRBV6-5 CASSLRGLAYEQYF
TRBJ2-1 TRBV29-1 CSVDPSGRSYNEQFF
TRBJ2-5 TRBV27 CASSLLDRTETQYF
TRBJ2-7 TRBV28 CASSLQGSSYEQYF
TRBJ1-2 TRBV28 CASNWRNYGYTF
TRBJ2-3 TRBV27 CASSPGGTPQYF
TRBJ1-1 TRBV9 CASSVIGGNTEAFF
TRBJ1-2 TRBV6-4 CASSDRSQGSGYTF
TRBJ1-2 TRBV29-1 CSVDGQAYTLYGYTF
TRBJ2-1 TRBV6-5 CASSRGAGGPDEQFF
TRBJ1-2 TRBV9 CASSVTGLHGYTF
TRBJ1-2 TRBV5-1 CASSSTGSTYGYTF
TRBJ2-1 TRBV29-1 CSGDLSGTGVNEQFF
TRBJ1-1 TRBV6-6 CASSNRGEAFF
TRBJ2-7 TRBV7-8 CASSATDRNYEQYF
TRBJ2-3 TRBV27 CASSTWTRADTQYF
TRBJ2-1 TRBV5-1 CASSLRNEQFF
TRBJ2-2 TRBV2 CASSEVGEITGELFF
TRBJ1-3 TRBV25-1 CASSEPPGPAGSGNTIYF
TRBJ1-5 TRBV5-8 CASSRGQGGNQPQHF
TRBJ2-1 TRBV7-9 CASSLRGSSYNEQFF
TRBJ2-3 TRBV7-9 CASQRENTDTQYF
TRBJ2-1 TRBV28 CAASMGKGTYNEQFF
TRBJ2-1 TRBV27 CASSFPSGRYNEQFF
TRBJ2-3 TRBV15 CATSRDQDTQYF